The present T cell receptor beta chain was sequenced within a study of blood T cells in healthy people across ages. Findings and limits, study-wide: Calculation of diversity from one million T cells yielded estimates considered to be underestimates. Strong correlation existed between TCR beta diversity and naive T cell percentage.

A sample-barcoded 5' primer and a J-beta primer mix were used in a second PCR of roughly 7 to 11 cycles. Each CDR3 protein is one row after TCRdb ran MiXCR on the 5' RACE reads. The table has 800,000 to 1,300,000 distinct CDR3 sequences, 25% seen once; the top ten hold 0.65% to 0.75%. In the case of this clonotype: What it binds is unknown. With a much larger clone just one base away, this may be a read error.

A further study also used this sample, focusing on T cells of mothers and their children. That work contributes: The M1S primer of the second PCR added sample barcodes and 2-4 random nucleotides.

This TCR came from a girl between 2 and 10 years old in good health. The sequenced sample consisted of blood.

The CDR3 loop is CASSHFRDGEKTQYF. The CDR3 nucleotides read TGTGCCAGCAGCCATTTCCGGGACGGTGAAAAGACCCAGTACTTC. The chain couples TRBV4-2 to TRBJ2-5, with D perhaps TRBD1 or TRBD2 (5 bases each). The CDR3 consists of 15 residues. The ends were cut back, 3 bases at V and 6 bases at J, with 17 bases in the middle. Germline V gene lookup returns CDR1 LGHNA and CDR2 YNFKEQ.